This T cell receptor beta chain is from a study of early T cells in non-severe SARS-CoV-2 infection. One entry per CDR3 protein results from TCRdb running MiXCR on the 5' RACE reads. The profile shows about 64,000 distinct CDR3 sequences, about 4.9% of them singletons. The sample holds many counts of this clonotype. V was clipped by 2 bases and J by 0 bases, with 10 bases between them. Germline assignment: CDR1 SGHRS and CDR2 YFSETQ. CDR3 length: 15 amino acids. This rearrangement joins TRBV5-1 to TRBJ2-3, with a tentative D call TRBD2 (5 bases). The sample consisted of whole blood. This TCR came from an adult who was a healthcare worker with PCR-confirmed SARS-CoV-2 infection or an uninfected control (not recorded which). The CDR3 DNA reads as TGCGCCAGCAGCTTCGGGGATGGGAGCACAGATACGCAGTATTTT. Amino acids: CASSFGDGSTDTQYF.